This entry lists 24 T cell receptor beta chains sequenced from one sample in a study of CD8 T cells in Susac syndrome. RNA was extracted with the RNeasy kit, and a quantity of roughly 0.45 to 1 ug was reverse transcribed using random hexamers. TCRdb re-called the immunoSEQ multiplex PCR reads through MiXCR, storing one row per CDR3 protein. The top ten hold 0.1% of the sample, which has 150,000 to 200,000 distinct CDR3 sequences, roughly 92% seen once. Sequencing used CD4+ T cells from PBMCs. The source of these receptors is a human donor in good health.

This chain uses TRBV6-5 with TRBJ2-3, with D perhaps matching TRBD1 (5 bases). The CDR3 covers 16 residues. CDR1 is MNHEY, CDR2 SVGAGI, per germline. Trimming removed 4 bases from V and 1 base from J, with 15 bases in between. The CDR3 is CASSSFQGLGTDTQYF. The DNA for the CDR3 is TGTGCCAGCAGTTCCTTTCAGGGTCTGGGCACAGATACGCAGTATTTT.

CDR3 protein: CASSGRTGGFNEQYV. Written as DNA, the CDR3 is TGTGCCAGCAGTGGACGGACAGGGGGCTTCAACGAGCAGTACGTC. The chain uses TRBV2 and TRBJ2-7; 11 bases are a match to TRBD1. Germline CDR1 and CDR2: SNHLY and FYNNEI. Losses at the gene ends were 4 bases for V and 5 bases for J; bases not matched to a gene: 7. This CDR3 is 15 amino acids long.

The CDR3 region has the DNA TGTGCCAGCAGCCACGGGGGGACAGGGCACTACGAGCAGTACTTC. Translated: CASSHGGTGHYEQYF. The chain couples TRBV3-1 to TRBJ2-7, with 9 bases lining up with TRBD1. CDR1 is LGHDT and CDR2 is YNNKEL in the germline V gene (reference sequence). V shed 3 bases and J 3 bases; nucleotides not matched to a gene: 6. This CDR3 region has 15 residues.

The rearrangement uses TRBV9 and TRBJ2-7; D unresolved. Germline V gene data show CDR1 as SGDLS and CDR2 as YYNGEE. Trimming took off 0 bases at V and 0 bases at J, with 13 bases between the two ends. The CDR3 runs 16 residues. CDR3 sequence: CASSVADDGFSYEQYF. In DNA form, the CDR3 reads TGTGCCAGCAGCGTAGCTGATGATGGATTCTCCTACGAGCAGTACTTC.

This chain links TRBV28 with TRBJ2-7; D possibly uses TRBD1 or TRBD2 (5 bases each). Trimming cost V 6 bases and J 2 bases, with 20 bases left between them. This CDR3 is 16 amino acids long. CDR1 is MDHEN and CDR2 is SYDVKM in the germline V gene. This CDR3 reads CASRVFEGQGPYEQYV. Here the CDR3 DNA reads TGTGCCAGCAGAGTTTTTGAGGGGCAGGGTCCCTACGAGCAGTACGTC.

DNA of the CDR3: TGTGCCAGCAGCCGCGGGGATATGAATGAGCAGTTCTTC. This codes for CASSRGDMNEQFF. This chain joins TRBV7-3 and TRBJ2-1, with a weak D call TRBD2 (6 bases). The germline V and J ends were trimmed by 5 bases and 7 bases, with 12 bases remaining between them. CDR3 size: 13 residues. Germline-derived CDR1 and CDR2 are SGHTA and FQGTGA.

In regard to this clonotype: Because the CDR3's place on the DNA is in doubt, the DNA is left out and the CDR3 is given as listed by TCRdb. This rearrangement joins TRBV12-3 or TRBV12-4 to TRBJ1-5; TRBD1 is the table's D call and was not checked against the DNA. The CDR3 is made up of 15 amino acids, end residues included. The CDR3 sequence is CASSLGVGLGTARHF.

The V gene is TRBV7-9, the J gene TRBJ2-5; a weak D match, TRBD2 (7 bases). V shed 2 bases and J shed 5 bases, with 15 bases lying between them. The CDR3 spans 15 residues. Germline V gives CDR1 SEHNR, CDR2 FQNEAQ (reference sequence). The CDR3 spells CASSLPWGGRETQYF. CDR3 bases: TGTGCCAGCAGCTTACCCTGGGGGGGCCGGGAGACCCAGTACTTC.

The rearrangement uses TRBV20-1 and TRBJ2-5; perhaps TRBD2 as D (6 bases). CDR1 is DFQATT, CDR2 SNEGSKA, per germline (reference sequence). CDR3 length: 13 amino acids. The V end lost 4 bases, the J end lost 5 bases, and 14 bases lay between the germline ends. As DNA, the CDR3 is TGCAGTGCTACCCGTGCGGGGCGGGAGACCCAGTACTTC. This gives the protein CSATRAGRETQYF.

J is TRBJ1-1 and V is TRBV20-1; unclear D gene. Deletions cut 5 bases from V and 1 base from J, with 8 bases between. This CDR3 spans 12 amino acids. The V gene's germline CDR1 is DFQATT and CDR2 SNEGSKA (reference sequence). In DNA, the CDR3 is TGCAGTGCTCCCTCCCGGAACACTGAAGCTTTCTTT. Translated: CSAPSRNTEAFF.

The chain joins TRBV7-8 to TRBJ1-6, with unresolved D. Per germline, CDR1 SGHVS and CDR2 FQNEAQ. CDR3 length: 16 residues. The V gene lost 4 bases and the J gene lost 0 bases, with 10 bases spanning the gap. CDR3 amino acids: CASSSGRSSYNSPLHF. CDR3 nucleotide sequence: TGTGCCAGCAGCTCCGGCCGGAGCTCCTATAATTCACCCCTCCACTTT.

CDR3 sequence (DNA): TGCAGTGCTAGGGTGGGGAACACTGAAGCTTTCTTT. Protein: CSARVGNTEAFF. This rearrangement joins TRBV20-1 to TRBJ1-1; D unclear. The ends were cut back, 3 bases at V and 1 base at J, with 6 bases in the middle. Germline V gene lookup returns CDR1 DFQATT and CDR2 SNEGSKA (reference sequence). The CDR3 has 12 residues.

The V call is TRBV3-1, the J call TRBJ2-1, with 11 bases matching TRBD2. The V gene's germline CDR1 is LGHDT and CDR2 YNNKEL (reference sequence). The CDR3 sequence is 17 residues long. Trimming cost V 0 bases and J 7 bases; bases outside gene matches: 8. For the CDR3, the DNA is TGTGCCAGCAGCCAAGAATCGTCTAGCGGGGGGCTAAATGAGCAGTTCTTC. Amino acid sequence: CASSQESSSGGLNEQFF.

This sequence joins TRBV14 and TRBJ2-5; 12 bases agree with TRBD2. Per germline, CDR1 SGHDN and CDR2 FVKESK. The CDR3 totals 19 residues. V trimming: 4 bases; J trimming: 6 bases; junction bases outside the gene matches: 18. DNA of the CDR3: TGTGCCAGCAGCCCCTTAAGGGCTAGCGGGGGGGCAGTCTCGAAGACCCAGTACTTC. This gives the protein CASSPLRASGGAVSKTQYF.

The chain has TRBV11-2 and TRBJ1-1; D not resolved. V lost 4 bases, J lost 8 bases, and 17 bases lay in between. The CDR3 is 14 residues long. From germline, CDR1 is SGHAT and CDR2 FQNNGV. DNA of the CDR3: TGTGCCAGCAGCTCGGACGCGGGCCGTTCAGAAGCTTTCTTT. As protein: CASSSDAGRSEAFF.

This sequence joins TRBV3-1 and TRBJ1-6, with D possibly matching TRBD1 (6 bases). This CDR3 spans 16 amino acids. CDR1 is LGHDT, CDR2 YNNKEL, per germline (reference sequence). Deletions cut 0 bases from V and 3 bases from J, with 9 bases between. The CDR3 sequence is CASSQDMTGYNSPLHF. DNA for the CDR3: TGTGCCAGCAGCCAAGACATGACAGGCTATAATTCACCCCTCCACTTT.

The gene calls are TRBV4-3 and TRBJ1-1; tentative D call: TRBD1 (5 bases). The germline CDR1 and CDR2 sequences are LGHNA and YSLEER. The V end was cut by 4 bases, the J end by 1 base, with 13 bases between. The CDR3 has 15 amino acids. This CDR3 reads CASSRRDRGNTEAFF. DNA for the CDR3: TGCGCCAGCAGCCGTCGGGACCGGGGGAACACTGAAGCTTTCTTT.

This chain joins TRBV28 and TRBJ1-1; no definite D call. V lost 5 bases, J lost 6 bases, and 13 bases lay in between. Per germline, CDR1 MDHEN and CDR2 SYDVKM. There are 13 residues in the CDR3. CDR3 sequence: CASSLGRFAEAFF. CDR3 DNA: TGTGCCAGCAGTCTTGGGAGGTTCGCTGAAGCTTTCTTT. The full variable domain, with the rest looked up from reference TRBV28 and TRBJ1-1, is DVKVTQSSRYLVKRTGEKVFLECVQDMDHENMFWYRQDPGLGLRLIYFSYDVKMKEKGDIPEGYSVSREKKERFSLILESASTNQTSMYLCASSLGRFAEAFFGQGTRLTVV.

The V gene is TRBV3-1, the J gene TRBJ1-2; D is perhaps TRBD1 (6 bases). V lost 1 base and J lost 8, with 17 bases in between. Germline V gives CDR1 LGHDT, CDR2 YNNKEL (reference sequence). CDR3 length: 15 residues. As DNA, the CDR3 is TGTGCCAGCAGCCAAGGGAAGGCAGGCACAGGGGGCTACACCTTC. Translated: CASSQGKAGTGGYTF.

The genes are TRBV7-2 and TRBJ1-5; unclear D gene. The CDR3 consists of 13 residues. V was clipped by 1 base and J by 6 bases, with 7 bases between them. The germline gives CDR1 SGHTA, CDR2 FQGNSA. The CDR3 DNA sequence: TGTGCCAGCAGCTTAGGGGTGGGTCAGCCCCAGCATTTT. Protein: CASSLGVGQPQHF.

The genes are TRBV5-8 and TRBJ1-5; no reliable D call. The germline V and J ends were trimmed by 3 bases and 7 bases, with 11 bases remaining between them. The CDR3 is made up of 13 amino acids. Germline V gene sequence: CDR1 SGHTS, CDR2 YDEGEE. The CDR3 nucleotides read TGTGCCAGCAGCTCTGGAATTGGCCAGCCCCAGCATTTT. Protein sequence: CASSSGIGQPQHF.

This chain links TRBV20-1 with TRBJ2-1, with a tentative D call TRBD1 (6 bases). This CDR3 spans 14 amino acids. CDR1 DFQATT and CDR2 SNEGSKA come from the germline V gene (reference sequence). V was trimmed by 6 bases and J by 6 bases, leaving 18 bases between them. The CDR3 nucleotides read TGCAGTGCGAGCTTCGGGACACTTATCAATGAGCAGTTCTTC. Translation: CSASFGTLINEQFF.

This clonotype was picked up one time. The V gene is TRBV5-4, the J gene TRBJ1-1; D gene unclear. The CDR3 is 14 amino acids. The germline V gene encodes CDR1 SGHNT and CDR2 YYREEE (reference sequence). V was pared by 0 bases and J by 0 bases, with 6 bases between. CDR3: CASSLGSMNTEAFF. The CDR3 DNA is TGTGCCAGCAGCTTGGGGAGTATGAACACTGAAGCTTTCTTT.

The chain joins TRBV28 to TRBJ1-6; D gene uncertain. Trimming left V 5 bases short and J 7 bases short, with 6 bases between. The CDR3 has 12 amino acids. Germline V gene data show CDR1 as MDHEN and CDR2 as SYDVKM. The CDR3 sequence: CASSRFNSPLHF. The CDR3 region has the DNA TGTGCCAGCAGTCGGTTCAATTCACCCCTCCACTTT.